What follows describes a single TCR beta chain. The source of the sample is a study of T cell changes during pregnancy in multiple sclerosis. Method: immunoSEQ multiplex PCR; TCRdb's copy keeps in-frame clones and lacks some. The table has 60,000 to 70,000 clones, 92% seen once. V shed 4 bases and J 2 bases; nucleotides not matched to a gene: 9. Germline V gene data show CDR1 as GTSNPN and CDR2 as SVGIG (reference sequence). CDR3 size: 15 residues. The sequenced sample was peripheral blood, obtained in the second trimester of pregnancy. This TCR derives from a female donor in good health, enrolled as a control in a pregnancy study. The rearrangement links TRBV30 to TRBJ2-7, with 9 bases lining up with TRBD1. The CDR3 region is CAWTVRDRVAYEQYF. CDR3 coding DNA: TGTGCCTGGACCGTCCGGGACAGGGTCGCCTACGAGCAGTACTTC.